This TCR beta chain appears in the sequencing data of a study of blood T cell repertoires in COVID-19. Repertoires were generated with immunoSEQ multiplex PCR, while TCRdb's copy carries only in-frame clones and drops some. The sample lists around 130,000 clones; roughly 84% were seen once. The sequencing sample was made of peripheral blood. The TCR was taken from a human donor in a cohort sampled during active COVID-19.

The DNA for the CDR3 is TGTGCCAGCAGACACAGCGGGGGGCCACAAGAGACCCAGTACTTC. Amino acids: CASRHSGGPQETQYF. The chain joins TRBV7-3 to TRBJ2-5; TRBD2 agrees at 9 bases. Unmatched junction bases numbered 7, after V lost 6 bases and J lost 2 bases. The germline gives CDR1 SGHTA, CDR2 FQGTGA. The CDR3 is made up of 15 amino acids.